Shown below are 28 T cell receptor beta chains from a single sample sequenced in a study of blood T cell repertoires in COVID-19. TCRdb's table, derived via immunoSEQ multiplex PCR, lists solely in-frame clones and lacks some. The table lists just under 150,000 clones, approximately 86% of them singletons. Source material: peripheral blood. The source is a woman between 45 and 65 years old with acute or convalescent COVID-19.

The chain couples TRBV19 to TRBJ2-7; 7 nucleotides match TRBD1. The CDR3 has 16 residues. The junction had 11 bases not matched to a gene; V was cut back by 6 bases and J by 0 bases. The germline V gene has CDR1 LNHDA and CDR2 SQIVND (reference sequence). CDR3 bases: TGTGCCAGTAGCTCTACAGGGGTGCTCACCTCCTACGAGCAGTACTTC. Translating gives CASSSTGVLTSYEQYF.

The rearrangement uses TRBV5-3 and TRBJ2-1; the match to TRBD2 covers 12 bases. TRBV5-3 is an ORF; its function is uncertain. The CDR3 has 15 residues. Unmatched junction bases numbered 3, after V lost 3 bases and J lost 5 bases. The CDR3 nucleotides are TGTGCCAGAAGCTCCCTAGCGGGGGGGGACAATGAGCAGTTCTTC. Amino acids: CARSSLAGGDNEQFF.

The V call is TRBV30, the J call TRBJ1-5; D uncertain. The CDR3 extends over 14 amino acids. V was trimmed by 2 bases and J by 4 bases, leaving 12 bases between them. Germline CDR1 is GTSNPN and CDR2 is SVGIG (reference sequence). The CDR3 coding sequence is TGTGCCTGGAGTAAGTTACAAACGAATCAGCCCCAGCATTTT. It specifies CAWSKLQTNQPQHF.

The chain recombines TRBV27 with TRBJ2-3; D possibly corresponds to TRBD2 (5 bases). V lost 2 bases, J lost 0 bases, and 9 bases lay in between. CDR3 length: 15 residues. Germline CDR1 is MNHEY and CDR2 is SMNVEV (reference sequence). The DNA for the CDR3 is TGTGCCAGCAGTTTAACGGGGTCTAGCACAGATACGCAGTATTTT. Translated, it gives CASSLTGSSTDTQYF.

The V and J genes are TRBV6-6 and TRBJ1-4; 10 nucleotides align to TRBD1. Trimming at V came to 6 bases and at J to 7 bases, leaving 8 bases not matched to a gene. The germline V gene has CDR1 MNHNY and CDR2 SVGAGI (reference sequence). This CDR3 comprises 15 residues. As DNA, the CDR3 is TGTGCCAGCAGCACCAGGGACAGGGGCGCTGAAAAACTGTTTTTT. It encodes CASSTRDRGAEKLFF.

The chain links TRBV5-1 to TRBJ1-1, with 8 nucleotides matching TRBD1. The ends lost 2 bases at V and 1 base at J; junction bases unmatched: 1. The germline V gene encodes CDR1 SGHRS and CDR2 YFSETQ. CDR3 length equals 14 residues. CDR3 sequence: CASSLTGGNTEAFF. The CDR3 nucleotides read TGCGCCAGCAGCTTAACAGGGGGGAACACTGAAGCTTTCTTT.

For this clone: One junction end disagrees with the germline gene, perhaps due to a read error. The CDR3 DNA reads as TGTGCCAGCAGATTAGGACAGGGGATCGAGCAGTTCTTC. Protein sequence: CASRLGQGIEQFF. V is TRBV7-9 and J is TRBJ2-1; 9 bases line up with TRBD1. CDR1 is SEHNR and CDR2 is FQNEAQ in the germline V gene (reference sequence). This CDR3 spans 13 amino acids. The whole variable domain, filled in from reference TRBV7-9 and TRBJ2-1, reads DTGVSQNPRHKITKRGQNVTFRCDPISEHNRLYWYRQTLGQGPEFLTYFQNEAQLEKSRLLSDRFSAERPKGSFSTLEIQRTEQGDSAMYLCASRLGQGIEQFFGPGTRLTVL.

The chain links TRBV5-8 to TRBJ2-3; D is perhaps TRBD2 (6 bases). CDR3 length: 15 residues. Trimming cost V 2 bases and J 0 bases, with 10 bases left between them. The germline CDR1 and CDR2 sequences are SGHTS and YDEGEE. CDR3 DNA sequence: TGTGCCAGCAGCTTCCGGAGCGGGAGCACAGATACGCAGTATTTT. Its protein product is CASSFRSGSTDTQYF. The variable domain in full, with the rest retrieved from reference TRBV5-8 and TRBJ2-3, is EAGVTQSPTHLIKTRGQQATLRCSPISGHTSVYWYQQALGLGLQFLLWYDEGEERNRGNFPPRFSGRQFPNYSSELNVNALELEDSALYLCASSFRSGSTDTQYFGPGTRLTVL.

The sample holds one count of this clone. This sequence joins TRBV30 and TRBJ1-3; D perhaps matches TRBD1 (6 bases). V was pared by 2 bases and J by 4 bases, with 12 bases between. Germline loops: CDR1 GTSNPN, CDR2 SVGIG (reference sequence). This CDR3 has 14 amino acids. CDR3 residues: CAWSYRDTGNTIYF. CDR3 DNA: TGTGCCTGGAGTTACCGGGACACAGGAAACACCATATATTTT.

Here the CDR3 DNA reads TGTGCCACCAGTGAAGGGACAGCGGGCAAAAACATTCAGTACTTC. As protein: CATSEGTAGKNIQYF. The V and J genes are TRBV24-1 and TRBJ2-4; D might be TRBD1 (7 bases). V lost 4 bases and J 3 bases, leaving 12 bases between the germline ends. The CDR3 has 15 residues. Per germline, CDR1 KGHDR and CDR2 SFDVKD.

This rearrangement joins TRBV7-2 to TRBJ1-2; tentative D call: TRBD1 (6 bases). This CDR3 is 16 amino acids long. Germline CDR1 and CDR2: SGHTA and FQGNSA. Trimming shortened V by 4 bases and J by 2 bases, and 17 bases separated the two germline ends. The CDR3 loop reads CASSSSSGGRNYGYTF. DNA of the CDR3: TGTGCCAGCAGCTCTTCAAGCGGGGGGCGAAACTATGGCTACACCTTC. Full variable domain (rest looked up from reference TRBV7-2 and TRBJ1-2): GAGVSQSPSNKVTEKGKDVELRCDPISGHTALYWYRQSLGQGLEFLIYFQGNSAPDKSGLPSDRFSAERTGGSVSTLTIQRTQQEDSAVYLCASSSSSGGRNYGYTFGSGTRLTVV.

This clone has only one observation. The V gene is TRBV5-5, the J gene TRBJ2-3, with 9 nucleotides matching TRBD2. V lost 4 bases to trimming and J lost 6 bases; unmatched junction nucleotides: 9. CDR3 length: 15 residues. The germline CDR1 and CDR2 sequences are SGHKS and YYEKEE (reference sequence). For the CDR3, the DNA is TGTGCCAGCAGCCGAATTAGCGGGAGCGGGGATACGCAGTATTTT. Its protein is CASSRISGSGDTQYF.

This clone was found once. The CDR3 reads CASSGWAYGYTF. The CDR3 nucleotides are TGTGCCAGCAGTGGGTGGGCCTATGGCTACACCTTC. This sequence joins TRBV12-3 or TRBV12-4 and TRBJ1-2; D not resolved. The length of the CDR3 is 12 residues. Trimming cost V 5 bases and J 4 bases, with 8 bases left between them.

The chain carries TRBV30 and TRBJ2-3; possibly TRBD1 for D (6 bases). Germline-derived CDR1 and CDR2 are GTSNPN and SVGIG (reference sequence). CDR3 length: 12 residues. The CDR3 loop is CASNKGADTQYF. The CDR3 bases are TGTGCTTCAAACAAGGGGGCAGATACGCAGTATTTT. Looking up the rest from reference TRBV30 and TRBJ2-3 gives the full variable domain: SQTIHQWPATLVQPVGSPLSLECTVEGTSNPNLYWYRQAAGRGLQLLFYSVGIGQISSEVPQNLSASRPQDRQFILSSKKLLLSDSGFYLCASNKGADTQYFGPGTRLTVL.

About this clone: This sample also contains other DNA sequences that code for the same CDR3. The chain couples TRBV3-1 (or the pseudogene TRBV3-2) to TRBJ2-3, with D hard to call. This CDR3 spans 14 amino acids. The germline V and J ends were trimmed by 0 bases and 0 bases, with 4 bases remaining between them. Germline-derived CDR1 and CDR2 are LGHDT and YNNKEL (reference sequence). For the CDR3, the DNA is TGTGCCAGCAGCCAAGACCCTAGCACAGATACGCAGTATTTT. It codes for CASSQDPSTDTQYF.

This clone was seen a single time. The chain carries TRBV7-9 and TRBJ1-1; D is ambiguous. Trimming pared 3 bases from V and 4 bases from J, leaving 6 bases between. The CDR3 spans 12 residues. Germline CDR1 is SEHNR and CDR2 is FQNEAQ (reference sequence). The CDR3 DNA reads TGTGCCAGCAGCTTTAGTAGCACTGAAGCTTTCTTT. It yields the protein CASSFSSTEAFF.

The chain links TRBV24-1 to TRBJ2-7; 10 nucleotides agree with TRBD1. CDR1 is KGHDR, CDR2 SFDVKD, per germline. V trimming: 3 bases; J trimming: 4 bases; junction bases outside the gene matches: 5. The CDR3 has 15 residues. The DNA of the CDR3 is TGTGCCACCAGTGATCCCCGGGACAGGGGTTACGAGCAGTACTTC. Its protein product is CATSDPRDRGYEQYF.

The gene calls are TRBV14 and TRBJ2-7; TRBD1 matches at 9 bases. Germline V CDR1 and CDR2: SGHDN, FVKESK. The CDR3 is 15 residues long. V gave up 2 bases and J gave up 4 bases; unmatched junction bases: 6. The CDR3 loop reads CASSQPGQGLYEQYF. CDR3 coding DNA: TGTGCCAGCAGCCAACCGGGACAGGGACTTTACGAGCAGTACTTC.

This chain joins TRBV7-3 and TRBJ1-2; 9 nucleotides match TRBD1. The CDR3 length is 13 residues. With V trimmed by 5 bases and J by 8 bases, 6 bases remained unmatched. CDR1 SGHTA and CDR2 FQGTGA come from the germline V gene. CDR3: CASSDRDRVGYTF. The CDR3 DNA reads as TGTGCCAGCAGCGACCGGGACAGGGTAGGCTACACCTTC.

The chain combines TRBV6-5 with TRBJ2-1; 14 positions match TRBD2. V lost 2 bases and J lost 4; bases outside the gene matches: 1. The CDR3 is 16 amino acids. Germline V gene lookup returns CDR1 MNHEY and CDR2 SVGAGI. CDR3 sequence: CASSYGTSGGYNEQFF. CDR3 bases: TGTGCCAGCAGTTACGGGACTAGCGGGGGATACAATGAGCAGTTCTTC.

A note on this clone: Other DNA sequences in this specimen translate into the identical CDR3. The chain has TRBV28 and TRBJ2-6, with D possibly matching TRBD2 (5 bases). In germline, CDR1 is MDHEN, CDR2 SYDVKM. CDR3 length equals 15 residues. The germline V and J ends were trimmed by 2 bases and 0 bases, with 5 bases remaining between them. DNA of the CDR3: TGTGCCAGCAGTTTAGAGGGCTCTGGGGCCAACGTCCTGACTTTC. As protein: CASSLEGSGANVLTF.

This clone was observed a few times. The chain carries TRBV7-9 and TRBJ1-1, with TRBD1 matching 7 bases. Germline V gene sequence: CDR1 SEHNR, CDR2 FQNEAQ (reference sequence). J lost 6 bases, V lost 5 bases, and 12 bases had no gene match. CDR3 length: 15 amino acids. The CDR3 loop is CASSQTTGTLAEAFF. CDR3 in DNA: TGTGCCAGCAGCCAAACGACAGGGACTTTGGCTGAAGCTTTCTTT.

The chain employs TRBV30 and TRBJ1-2, with a tentative D call TRBD1 (5 bases). V lost 2 bases to trimming and J lost 5 bases, with 15 bases between them. Germline lookup yields CDR1 GTSNPN and CDR2 SVGIG (reference sequence). This CDR3 region has 14 residues. CDR3 sequence: CAWSQAGTVYGYTF. Written as DNA, the CDR3 is TGTGCCTGGAGTCAAGCGGGGACTGTTTATGGCTACACCTTC.

This sequence joins TRBV7-9 and TRBJ1-2; TRBD1 matches 7 bases. This CDR3 has 14 residues. Germline CDR1 is SEHNR and CDR2 is FQNEAQ (reference sequence). Germline trimming cut 0 bases from V and 2 bases from J; bases unmatched to any gene: 0. The CDR3 bases are TGTGCCAGCAGCTTAGCGACAGGGAACTATGGCTACACCTTC. As protein: CASSLATGNYGYTF.

The chain is built from TRBV30 and TRBJ1-4; D might be TRBD1 (5 bases). CDR1 is GTSNPN and CDR2 is SVGIG in the germline V gene (reference sequence). The CDR3 is 13 residues long. V lost 8 bases and J 5 bases, leaving 15 bases between the germline ends. Here the CDR3 DNA reads TGTGCCGGAGGGGAGGGAGGGAATGAAAAACTGTTTTTT. The encoded protein is CAGGEGGNEKLFF.

J is TRBJ2-6 and V is TRBV6-5; no firm D call. Between the trimmed V and J ends, which lost 3 bases and 0 bases, there was a span of 9 bases. This CDR3 has 16 amino acids. Germline CDR1 and CDR2: MNHEY and SVGAGI. CDR3 amino acids: CASSYAENSGANVLTF. For the CDR3, the DNA is TGTGCCAGCAGTTATGCCGAGAACTCTGGGGCCAACGTCCTGACTTTC.

This sequence joins TRBV7-9 and TRBJ2-7, with TRBD2 matching 10 bases. Trimming cost V 1 base and J 5 bases; bases outside gene matches: 11. Germline V gene data show CDR1 as SEHNR and CDR2 as FQNEAQ (reference sequence). CDR3 length: 17 residues. The CDR3 nucleotides read TGTGCCAGCAGCTTAGTTCGAGCGGGGGGGCCTAACGACGAGCAGTACTTC. This sequence encodes CASSLVRAGGPNDEQYF.

This clone came up once. The chain has TRBV30 and TRBJ2-7, with TRBD2 identical over 15 bases. J lost 7 bases, V lost 2 bases, and 6 bases had no gene match. CDR3 size: 15 residues. CDR1 is GTSNPN, CDR2 SVGIG, per germline (reference sequence). The CDR3 reads CAWSHGLAGGPEQYF. Here the CDR3 DNA reads TGTGCCTGGAGTCACGGACTAGCGGGAGGGCCGGAGCAGTACTTC.